These 18 T cell receptor beta chains were sequenced from one sample in a study of cytomegalovirus exposure and HLA in healthy donors. Assay used: immunoSEQ multiplex PCR; TCRdb lists only in-frame clones, some missing. The sample carries some 150,000 clones, 85% to 90% recorded once. Sequencing used PBMCs. The receptors stem from a woman between 18 and 30 years old in good health and CMV-seropositive.

The chain uses TRBV28 and TRBJ2-7, with D tentatively TRBD1 (6 bases). V was pared by 3 bases and J by 5 bases, with 14 bases between. The CDR3 consists of 14 residues. Germline assignment: CDR1 MDHEN and CDR2 SYDVKM. The CDR3 DNA follows: TGTGCCAGCAGTTTGGGCAGGGGCCGACACGAGCAGTACTTC. It codes for CASSLGRGRHEQYF.

The V gene is TRBV9, the J gene TRBJ2-1; D might be TRBD1 (7 bases). The CDR3 totals 16 residues. Germline assignment: CDR1 SGDLS and CDR2 YYNGEE. V was cut by 0 bases and J by 3 bases, with 13 bases left in between. CDR3 in amino acids: CASSVGRQGGYNEQFF. CDR3 coding DNA: TGTGCCAGCAGCGTAGGGAGACAGGGAGGCTACAATGAGCAGTTCTTC.

V and J are TRBV5-6 and TRBJ2-1; TRBD1 might be the D (6 bases). V lost 2 bases and J lost 1, with 7 bases in between. CDR3 size: 14 residues. Germline V gives CDR1 SGHDT, CDR2 YYEEEE. The CDR3 here is CASSLQGSYNEQFF. In nucleotides, the CDR3 is TGTGCCAGCAGCTTACAGGGTTCCTACAATGAGCAGTTCTTC.

V and J are TRBV14 and TRBJ2-7; perhaps TRBD1 as D (5 bases). Germline V gene data show CDR1 as SGHDN and CDR2 as FVKESK. The CDR3 length is 12 residues. V lost 2 bases and J lost 6, with 8 bases in between. In DNA, the CDR3 is TGTGCCAGCAGCCAATTCACAGGCGAGCAGTACTTC. Its protein is CASSQFTGEQYF.

V usage is TRBV28 and J usage is TRBJ2-7, with a possible D match to TRBD2 (6 bases). V lost 5 bases, J lost 4 bases, and 12 bases lay in between. This CDR3 has 13 residues. Germline lookup yields CDR1 MDHEN and CDR2 SYDVKM. The CDR3 region is CASSPSGTYEQYF. CDR3 nucleotides: TGTGCCAGCAGTCCCTCCGGGACTTACGAGCAGTACTTC.

The chain joins TRBV29-1 to TRBJ2-7; 11 bases map to TRBD2. The germline CDR1 and CDR2 sequences are SQVTM and ANQGSEA. With V trimmed by 7 bases and J by 0 bases, 5 bases remained unmatched. The CDR3 runs to 14 residues. The DNA of the CDR3 is TGCAGCGCCATGACTAGCGGGGCCTCCTACGAGCAGTACTTC. It is translated as CSAMTSGASYEQYF.

This sequence joins TRBV2 and TRBJ2-4; 9 positions agree with TRBD2. Trimming took 7 bases from V and 3 from J; bases not matched to a gene: 16. Germline CDR1 is SNHLY and CDR2 is FYNNEI. The CDR3 length is 18 residues. CDR3 nucleotides: TGTGCCAGCAATCCCGGAACCTCTAGCGGGGCCAACAAAAACATTCAGTACTTC. Amino acids: CASNPGTSSGANKNIQYF.

This clone came up once. V is TRBV7-6 and J is TRBJ1-5, with D hard to call. Germline V gene sequence: CDR1 SGHVS, CDR2 FNYEAQ. The V and J ends lost 2 bases and 0 bases respectively, with 2 bases between them. The CDR3 spans 13 residues. The CDR3 here is CASSLHSNQPQHF. In nucleotides, the CDR3 is TGTGCCAGCAGCTTACATAGCAATCAGCCCCAGCATTTT. The whole variable domain, filled in from reference TRBV7-6 and TRBJ1-5, reads GAGVSQSPRYKVTKRGQDVALRCDPISGHVSLYWYRQALGQGPEFLTYFNYEAQQDKSGLPNDRFSAERPEGSISTLTIQRTEQRDSAMYRCASSLHSNQPQHFGDGTRLSIL.

This clone was observed a single time. The rearrangement joins TRBV10-2 to TRBJ2-2, with 10 positions matching TRBD2. V was pared by 4 bases and J by 2 bases, with 7 bases of the junction left unmatched. CDR1 and CDR2 (germline): WSHSY, SAAADI. This CDR3 contains 17 residues. The CDR3 bases are TGCGCCAGCAGTGCCCGTAGCGGGAGGATCAACACCGGGGAGCTGTTTTTT. Translation: CASSARSGRINTGELFF.

This CDR3 reads CASSSPGGSNGYTF. DNA of the CDR3: TGTGCCAGCAGCTCCCCAGGGGGCAGCAATGGCTACACCTTC. The chain couples TRBV7-2 to TRBJ1-2; 8 bases align to TRBD1. The ends lost 4 bases at V and 6 bases at J; junction bases unmatched: 7. The CDR3 extends over 14 amino acids. Germline lookup yields CDR1 SGHTA and CDR2 FQGNSA.

This chain connects TRBV30 to TRBJ1-1, with no clear D. The CDR3 runs 15 residues. The V end lost 1 base, the J end lost 1 base, and 13 bases lay between the germline ends. Per germline, CDR1 GTSNPN and CDR2 SVGIG (reference sequence). In nucleotides, the CDR3 is TGTGCCTGGAGTGAACAGCAAGTAGAGAACACTGAAGCTTTCTTT. It specifies CAWSEQQVENTEAFF.

The genes are TRBV12-5 and TRBJ2-6; TRBD2 aligns across 10 bases. CDR3 length equals 18 residues. Germline lookup yields CDR1 LGHNT and CDR2 FRNRAP. V trimming: 1 base; J trimming: 0 bases; junction bases outside the gene matches: 3. CDR3 DNA sequence: TGTGCTAGTGGTTTGGGGACTAGCGGAATCTCTGGGGCCAACGTCCTGACTTTC. It translates to CASGLGTSGISGANVLTF.

The V and J genes are TRBV30 and TRBJ1-5; 7 nucleotides match TRBD1. V lost 2 bases to trimming and J lost 6 bases; unmatched junction nucleotides: 4. This CDR3 spans 13 amino acids. CDR1 GTSNPN and CDR2 SVGIG come from the germline V gene (reference sequence). CDR3 DNA sequence: TGTGCCTGGAGTCATAGGGGGCGTCAGCCCCAGCATTTT. Amino acid sequence: CAWSHRGRQPQHF. The full variable domain, completed using reference TRBV30 and TRBJ1-5, is SQTIHQWPATLVQPVGSPLSLECTVEGTSNPNLYWYRQAAGRGLQLLFYSVGIGQISSEVPQNLSASRPQDRQFILSSKKLLLSDSGFYLCAWSHRGRQPQHFGDGTRLSIL.

V usage is TRBV10-3 and J usage is TRBJ2-1; 8 nucleotides agree with TRBD2. The CDR3 has 14 amino acids. The germline V gene encodes CDR1 ENHRY and CDR2 SYGVKD. With V trimmed by 3 bases and J by 6 bases, 4 bases remained unmatched. CDR3 DNA: TGTGCCATCAGTGACCCAACTAGCGGCAATGAGCAGTTCTTC. Amino acid sequence: CAISDPTSGNEQFF.

This chain links TRBV27 with TRBJ2-1, with D possibly TRBD2 on 6 matching bases. The CDR3 spans 14 residues. Germline CDR1 reads MNHEY; CDR2 reads SMNVEV (reference sequence). Trimming removed 3 bases from V and 0 bases from J, with 6 bases in between. CDR3 protein: CASSFSGSYNEQFF. As DNA, the CDR3 is TGTGCCAGCAGTTTTAGCGGCTCCTACAATGAGCAGTTCTTC.

This chain connects TRBV11-3 to TRBJ1-2, with D possibly TRBD1 on 5 matching bases. CDR1 and CDR2 (germline): SGHNT, YENEEA. The V end lost 5 bases, the J end lost 6 bases, and 13 bases lay between the germline ends. CDR3 length: 13 residues. Here the CDR3 DNA reads TGTGCCAGCAGCCTGGGGCCGGGGGATGGCTACACCTTC. This gives the protein CASSLGPGDGYTF. The variable domain in full, completed from reference TRBV11-3 and TRBJ1-2, reads EAGVVQSPRYKIIEKKQPVAFWCNPISGHNTLYWYLQNLGQGPELLIRYENEEAVDDSQLPKDRFSAERLKGVDSTLKIQPAELGDSAVYLCASSLGPGDGYTFGSGTRLTVV.

The chain couples TRBV5-6 to TRBJ2-5, with 8 bases identical to TRBD2. Germline lookup yields CDR1 SGHDT and CDR2 YYEEEE. With V trimmed by 0 bases and J by 2 bases, 9 bases remained unmatched. This CDR3 region has 17 residues. CDR3 coding DNA: TGTGCCAGCAGCTTGGCCAGAGTAGCGGGGTTACAAGAGACCCAGTACTTC. Translation: CASSLARVAGLQETQYF.

This chain connects TRBV2 to TRBJ1-1; D is uncertain. V was clipped by 7 bases and J by 0 bases, with 9 bases between them. Germline CDR1 SNHLY, CDR2 FYNNEI. The length of the CDR3 is 13 residues. The CDR3 nucleotides read TGTGCCAGCAAGTTTGGGCTGAACACTGAAGCTTTCTTT. Its protein is CASKFGLNTEAFF.